The sequence of this T cell receptor (beta chain) was determined in a study of identical twins. Worth noting for this clonotype: What it binds is not known.

Overall study results and limits: Cross-sectional statistics underpinned the conclusions; the same donors were not followed.

A universal primer site was created by template switching, with the cDNA bearing unique molecular identifiers. TCRdb reprocessed the 5' RACE reads via MiXCR and lists one record per CDR3 protein. The data hold under 250,000 distinct CDR3 sequences, with about 7.5% observed a single time. CDR1 SEHNR and CDR2 FQNEAQ come from the germline V gene (reference sequence). The CDR3 is made up of 13 amino acids. Trimming took 5 bases from V and 9 from J, leaving 16 bases between them. Among all donors, each was a healthy Caucasian. The sample was also reused in another study, on yellow fever vaccine responses in identical twins.

The chain combines TRBV7-9 with TRBJ2-5; weak D call: TRBD2 (6 bases). This clonotype was obtained from a woman between 18 and 29 years old in good health. Specimen: memory (CD45RO+) T cells sorted from blood. The CDR3 sequence: CASSLDGGMAQYF. As DNA, the CDR3 is TGTGCCAGCAGCCTTGACGGCGGGATGGCCCAGTACTTC.